The TCR beta chain under discussion was sequenced for a study of vaccination effects on CD4 cells after COVID-19. Remarks on this clone: As yet, its antigen is unknown.

Study results and limitations: Marked clonal contraction was seen late after vaccination (in both infection- and vaccine-induced clones).

The CDR3 contains 13 residues. V was pared by 0 bases and J by 9 bases, with 4 bases of the junction left unmatched. The germline V gene encodes CDR1 SGHRS and CDR2 YFSETQ. With the ViraFEST assay, the study expanded antigen-specific CD4+ T cells using viral peptide pools, then sequenced them. At the end of about ten days of culture, CD4+ T cells were isolated. As their vaccination, participants received two doses of either BNT162b2 or mRNA-1273. Nucleocapsid antibodies were negative in the vaccine recipients, who had never had SARS-CoV-2 infection. Cultures received IL-2 medium that replaced half the medium on days 3 and 7. Assay: immunoSEQ multiplex PCR; the TCRdb copy retains only in-frame clones and omits some. The sample lists 64,000 or so clones, approximately 78% occurring once.

The V and J genes are TRBV5-1 and TRBJ2-3; TRBD1 matches 7 bases. The clonotype originates from a human donor who received a COVID-19 vaccine. This specimen was CD4+ T cells from PBMCs cultured with HCoV-OC43 spike peptides, taken after COVID-19 vaccination. Subset noted: HCoV-OC43 spike overlapping peptide pool stimulation. CDR3: CASSLGGQDTQYF. Here the CDR3 DNA reads TGCGCCAGCAGCTTGGGTGGACAGGACACGCAGTATTTT.